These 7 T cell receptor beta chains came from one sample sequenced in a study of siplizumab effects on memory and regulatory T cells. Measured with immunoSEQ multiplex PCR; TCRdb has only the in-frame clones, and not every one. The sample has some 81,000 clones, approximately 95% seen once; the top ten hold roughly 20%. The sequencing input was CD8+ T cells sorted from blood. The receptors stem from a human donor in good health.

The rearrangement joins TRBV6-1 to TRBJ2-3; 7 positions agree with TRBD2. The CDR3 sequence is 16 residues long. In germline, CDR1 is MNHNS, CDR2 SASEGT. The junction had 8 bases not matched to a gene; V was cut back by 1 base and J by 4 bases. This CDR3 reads CASSEGWGGFADTQYF. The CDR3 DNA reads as TGTGCCAGCAGTGAAGGCTGGGGAGGGTTTGCAGATACGCAGTATTTT.

This CDR3 reads CASSESAPQETQYF. CDR3 DNA: TGTGCCAGCAGTGAGTCCGCCCCACAAGAGACCCAGTACTTC. V and J are TRBV2 and TRBJ2-5; D unclear. Germline CDR1 SNHLY, CDR2 FYNNEI. CDR3 length: 14 residues. Deletions cut 3 bases from V and 2 bases from J, with 10 bases between.

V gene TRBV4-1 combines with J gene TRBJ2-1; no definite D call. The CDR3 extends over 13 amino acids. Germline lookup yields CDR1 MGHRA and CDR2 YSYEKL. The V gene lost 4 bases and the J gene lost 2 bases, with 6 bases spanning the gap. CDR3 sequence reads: CASSPVAYNEQFF. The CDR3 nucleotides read TGCGCCAGCAGCCCCGTGGCCTACAATGAGCAGTTCTTC.

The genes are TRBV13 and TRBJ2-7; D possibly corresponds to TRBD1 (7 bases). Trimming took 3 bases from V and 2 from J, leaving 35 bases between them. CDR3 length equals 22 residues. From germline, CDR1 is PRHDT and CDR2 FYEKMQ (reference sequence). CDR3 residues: CASSFLVRGRTRITSPTYEQYF. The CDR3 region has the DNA TGTGCCAGCAGCTTCCTAGTCAGGGGGAGGACGCGGATTACTAGCCCTACCTACGAGCAGTACTTC.

The CDR3 is CASSQSGGRDYGYTF. The CDR3 nucleotides are TGCGCCAGCAGCCAATCCGGGGGCCGGGACTATGGCTACACCTTC. J is TRBJ1-2 and V is TRBV4-1; D perhaps matches TRBD1 (6 bases). Germline V gene data show CDR1 as MGHRA and CDR2 as YSYEKL. This CDR3 contains 15 residues. V shed 2 bases and J shed 3 bases, with 13 bases lying between them.

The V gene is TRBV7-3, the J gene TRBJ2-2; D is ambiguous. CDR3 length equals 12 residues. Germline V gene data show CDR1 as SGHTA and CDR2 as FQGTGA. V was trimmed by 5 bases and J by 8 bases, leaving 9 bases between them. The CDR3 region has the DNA TGTGCCAGCAGCCCCATTGGGGGGGAGCTGTTTTTT. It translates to CASSPIGGELFF.

CDR3 in DNA: TGTGCCAGCAGCTTAGGAGGGGGGAAAAACATTCAGTACTTC. It encodes CASSLGGGKNIQYF. The chain carries TRBV7-6 and TRBJ2-4; D possibly uses TRBD1 or TRBD2 (6 bases each). Per germline, CDR1 SGHVS and CDR2 FNYEAQ. CDR3 size: 14 residues. V was pared by 1 base and J by 4 bases, with 8 bases between.